This TCR beta chain was sequenced in a study of neurological immune-mediated disorders. Study-wide findings and caveats: With the multiple sclerosis repertoire cluster, none of the clinical or MRI features showed an association.

The V gene's germline CDR1 is SEHNR and CDR2 FQNEAQ (reference sequence). This CDR3 spans 15 amino acids. The V and J ends lost 5 bases and 4 bases, in that order; junction bases with no gene match: 9. TCRdb reanalysed the 5' RACE reads using MiXCR and keeps one entry per CDR3 protein. The repertoire holds roughly 40,000 distinct CDR3 sequences, with more than 2% as singletons. This clonotype has a count of ten or more. What it recognizes is unknown. Sequencing was carried out using PBMCs. The receptor's source is a man in his fifties or sixties with multiple sclerosis. The chain is built from TRBV7-9 and TRBJ1-1, with 8 bases fitting TRBD1. CDR3 amino acids: CASSKTGVLFTEAFF. The CDR3 DNA reads as TGTGCCAGCAGCAAGACAGGGGTGTTATTCACTGAAGCTTTCTTT. The full variable domain, completed using reference TRBV7-9 and TRBJ1-1, is DTGVSQNPRHKITKRGQNVTFRCDPISEHNRLYWYRQTLGQGPEFLTYFQNEAQLEKSRLLSDRFSAERPKGSFSTLEIQRTEQGDSAMYLCASSKTGVLFTEAFFGQGTRLTVV.